This TCR beta chain was documented in a study of blood T cell repertoires in COVID-19. Study-level information: Some COVID-19 samples were acute and others convalescent; all came from the United States, Italy and Spain. PBMCs, B-cell-depleted T cells, or T cells were the source of the cDNA or gDNA that made up the material.

V gave up 3 bases and J gave up 6 bases; unmatched junction bases: 4. The CDR3 spans 13 residues. The germline V gene has CDR1 ENHRY and CDR2 SYGVKD. In the original processing: The authors estimated nucleated cell counts from reference gene primer amplification. The table came from immunoSEQ multiplex PCR; TCRdb's copy has only in-frame clones and leaves some out. That table gives V, J and clone size, and the DNA gave D and trimming. Of 65,000 to 100,000 clones in the sample, under 90% were seen once. This clone occurred once. The chain combines TRBV10-3 with TRBJ1-1, with 7 bases fitting TRBD1. The TCR sequence derives from a human donor in a cohort sampled during active COVID-19. Sample: peripheral blood. The CDR3 protein is CAISDDRVAEAFF. CDR3 DNA sequence: TGTGCCATCAGTGATGACAGGGTTGCTGAAGCTTTCTTT.